The clone carrying this TCR beta chain has a count of ten or more. These data come from a study of T cell repertoires in cytomegalovirus infection. This CDR3 has 15 amino acids. V lost 4 bases to trimming and J lost 4 bases; unmatched junction nucleotides: 7. Looked up from germline, CDR1 is MDHEN and CDR2 is SYDVKM. TCRdb used MiXCR to reprocess the reads, holding one entry per CDR3 protein. The table records roughly 190,000 distinct CDR3 sequences, about a tenth of them present only once. The sample comprised PBMCs. The rearrangement links TRBV28 to TRBJ1-2, with TRBD1 matching over 9 bases. The sequence was collected from a human donor in good health (CMV status not recorded). Some clones in this sample may be carry-over from other donors' samples. The CDR3 loop is CASSSGTGWSYGYTF. CDR3 coding DNA: TGTGCCAGCAGTTCCGGGACAGGGTGGAGCTATGGCTACACCTTC.